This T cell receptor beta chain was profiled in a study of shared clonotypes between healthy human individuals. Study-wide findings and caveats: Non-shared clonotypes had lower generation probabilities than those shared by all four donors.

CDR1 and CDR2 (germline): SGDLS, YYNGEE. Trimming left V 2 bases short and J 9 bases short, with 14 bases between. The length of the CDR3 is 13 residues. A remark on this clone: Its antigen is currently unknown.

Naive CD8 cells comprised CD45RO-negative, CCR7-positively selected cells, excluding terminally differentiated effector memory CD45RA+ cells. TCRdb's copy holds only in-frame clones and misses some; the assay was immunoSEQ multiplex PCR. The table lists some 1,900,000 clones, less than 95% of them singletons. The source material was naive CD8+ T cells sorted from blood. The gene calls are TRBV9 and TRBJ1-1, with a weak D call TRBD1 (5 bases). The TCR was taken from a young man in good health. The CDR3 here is CASSVDGGFQAFF. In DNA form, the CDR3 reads TGTGCCAGCAGCGTGGACGGGGGTTTCCAAGCTTTCTTT.